This is a list of T cell receptor beta chains from one sample in a study of blood T cell repertoires in COVID-19. Only in-frame clones appear in the TCRdb table, and some are missing; sequencing was by immunoSEQ multiplex PCR. In the table there are roughly 29,000 clones, 85% to 95% of which are singletons. The sequencing sample was made of peripheral blood. The receptor source for this set is a woman between 70 and 85 years old with COVID-19, enrolled during active disease. CDR3s include the opening cysteine and the closing phenylalanine or tryptophan. Fields, in order: D gene, J gene, clone size, V gene, CDR3 DNA, CDR3 protein. A D gene is named only where the DNA matches it firmly. Clone size appears in some rows only: once, few, many, or a class for an expanded clone.

D gene: TRBD2
J gene: TRBJ2-7
clone size: NA
V gene: TRBV5-5
CDR3 DNA: TGTGCCAGCAGCTTGGGGGGAGGGCTCGCCGAGCAGTACTTC
CDR3 protein: CASSLGGGLAEQYF

D gene: TRBD1
J gene: TRBJ1-2
clone size: NA
V gene: TRBV4-1
CDR3 DNA: TGCGCCAGCAGCCAAGATAGGACAGGCTATGGCTACACCTTC
CDR3 protein: CASSQDRTGYGYTF

D gene: NA
J gene: TRBJ2-7
clone size: NA
V gene: TRBV4-1
CDR3 DNA: TGCGCCAGCAGCCAAGATCAGAGGTTCGCCTACGAGCAGTACTTC
CDR3 protein: CASSQDQRFAYEQYF

D gene: NA
J gene: TRBJ1-2
clone size: NA
V gene: TRBV9
CDR3 DNA: TGTGCCAGCAGCCTAAGAGGGGAGGTCTATGGCTACACCTTC
CDR3 protein: CASSLRGEVYGYTF

D gene: TRBD1
J gene: TRBJ1-6
clone size: NA
V gene: TRBV9
CDR3 DNA: TGTGCCAGCAGCGCTCAGGGGGGAGTTTTGGATTCACCCCTCCACTTT
CDR3 protein: CASSAQGGVLDSPLHF

D gene: NA
J gene: TRBJ1-1
clone size: NA
V gene: TRBV11-3
CDR3 DNA: TGTGCCAGCAGCTTAAACACCCCGACAGGTTTGAACACTGAAGCTTTCTTT
CDR3 protein: CASSLNTPTGLNTEAFF

D gene: NA
J gene: TRBJ2-7
clone size: NA
V gene: TRBV4-1
CDR3 DNA: TGCGCCAGCAGCCAAGATCAAAGGGGTTTCCAACCCTACGAGCAGTACTTC
CDR3 protein: CASSQDQRGFQPYEQYF

D gene: NA
J gene: TRBJ1-6
clone size: NA
V gene: TRBV3-1/TRBV3-2
CDR3 DNA: TGTGCCAGCAGTCATGGAGGAACTAATTCACCCCTCCACTTT
CDR3 protein: CASSHGGTNSPLHF

D gene: NA
J gene: TRBJ1-3
clone size: few
V gene: TRBV7-9
CDR3 DNA: TGTGCCAGCAGCTTAGTTGGCGGCTCTGGAAACACCATATATTTT
CDR3 protein: CASSLVGGSGNTIYF

D gene: TRBD1
J gene: TRBJ1-3
clone size: once
V gene: TRBV4-1
CDR3 DNA: TGCGCCAGCAGCCGCCTCCGGGACAGCTCTGGAAACACCATATATTTT
CDR3 protein: CASSRLRDSSGNTIYF

D gene: NA
J gene: TRBJ1-1
clone size: NA
V gene: TRBV18
CDR3 DNA: TGTGCCAGCTCACCGGCTGGGGGGGCTGAAGCTTTCTTT
CDR3 protein: CASSPAGGAEAFF

D gene: TRBD1
J gene: TRBJ1-1
clone size: NA
V gene: TRBV19
CDR3 DNA: TGTGCCAGTAAAGGGGACAGGGGGCGTGACACTGAAGCTTTCTTT
CDR3 protein: CASKGDRGRDTEAFF

D gene: NA
J gene: TRBJ2-1
clone size: NA
V gene: TRBV4-2
CDR3 DNA: TGTGCCAGCAGCCTTCAAAATGAGCAGTTCTTC
CDR3 protein: CASSLQNEQFF

D gene: TRBD1
J gene: TRBJ1-2
clone size: once
V gene: TRBV27
CDR3 DNA: TGTGCCAGCAGAGCTTCCGGGACAGGGGACTTAATAACCCCCGGTGGCTACACCTTC
CDR3 protein: CASRASGTGDLITPGGYTF

D gene: TRBD2
J gene: TRBJ2-3
clone size: NA
V gene: TRBV3-1/TRBV3-2
CDR3 DNA: TGTGCCAGCAGCCCCGAACTAGCGGGTAGCACAGATACGCAGTATTTT
CDR3 protein: CASSPELAGSTDTQYF

D gene: NA
J gene: TRBJ1-5
clone size: NA
V gene: TRBV30
CDR3 DNA: TGTGCCTGGTCAGGGCTTAGCAATCAGCCCCAGCATTTT
CDR3 protein: CAWSGLSNQPQHF

D gene: NA
J gene: TRBJ1-3
clone size: NA
V gene: TRBV11-1
CDR3 DNA: TGTGCCAGCAGCTTATCGAGGGCAAGCTCTGGAAACACCATATATTTT
CDR3 protein: CASSLSRASSGNTIYF

D gene: TRBD1
J gene: TRBJ1-3
clone size: NA
V gene: TRBV5-4
CDR3 DNA: TGTGCCAGCAGCCAGGAACCGACAGGGTTCGGAAACACCATATATTTT
CDR3 protein: CASSQEPTGFGNTIYF

D gene: TRBD1
J gene: TRBJ2-7
clone size: NA
V gene: TRBV3-1/TRBV3-2
CDR3 DNA: TGTGCCAGCAGCCCAAGGACAGGGGGGACCTACGAGCAGTACTTC
CDR3 protein: CASSPRTGGTYEQYF

D gene: NA
J gene: TRBJ2-2
clone size: NA
V gene: TRBV29-1
CDR3 DNA: TGCAGCGTTGGGGTGACGGGGGTCGGGGAGCTGTTTTTT
CDR3 protein: CSVGVTGVGELFF

D gene: TRBD2
J gene: TRBJ2-2
clone size: few
V gene: TRBV5-5
CDR3 DNA: TGTGCCAGCAGCTTGACGGGACTAGCGGGAGGGACGCGCACCGGGGAGCTGTTTTTT
CDR3 protein: CASSLTGLAGGTRTGELFF

D gene: NA
J gene: TRBJ1-1
clone size: NA
V gene: TRBV7-8
CDR3 DNA: TGTGCCAGCAGCCGCATTGGGGGGGGCCTGAACACTGAAGCTTTCTTT
CDR3 protein: CASSRIGGGLNTEAFF

D gene: NA
J gene: TRBJ1-3
clone size: NA
V gene: TRBV7-2
CDR3 DNA: TGTGCCAGCAGCTTAGCTGGGGGCGATGGAAACACCATATATTTT
CDR3 protein: CASSLAGGDGNTIYF

D gene: TRBD2
J gene: TRBJ2-2
clone size: NA
V gene: TRBV19
CDR3 DNA: TGTGCCAGTAGTATACAATACCGATCAGGACTAGCGGGAGGGTACGGGAACACCGGGGAGCTGTTTTTT
CDR3 protein: CASSIQYRSGLAGGYGNTGELFF

D gene: TRBD1
J gene: TRBJ1-5
clone size: once
V gene: TRBV15
CDR3 DNA: TGTGCCACCAGCCGACAGGGTGGTCAGCCCCAGCATTTT
CDR3 protein: CATSRQGGQPQHF

D gene: TRBD2
J gene: TRBJ2-7
clone size: NA
V gene: TRBV5-8
CDR3 DNA: TGTGCCAGCAGCTTGGTTTCGGCTAGCGGGAGTAGCGTGCAGTACTTC
CDR3 protein: CASSLVSASGSSVQYF

D gene: NA
J gene: TRBJ2-5
clone size: NA
V gene: TRBV20-1
CDR3 DNA: TGCAGTGCTAGTCGACTAGAAGAGACCCAGTACTTC
CDR3 protein: CSASRLEETQYF

D gene: TRBD1
J gene: TRBJ2-1
clone size: NA
V gene: TRBV24-1
CDR3 DNA: TGTGCCACCGGTTCCGACAGGGGGCTTGGAGGAACGAATGAGCAGTTCTTC
CDR3 protein: CATGSDRGLGGTNEQFF

D gene: NA
J gene: TRBJ1-2
clone size: NA
V gene: TRBV29-1
CDR3 DNA: TGCAGCGTCTCCGGGTCGGCCTATGGCTACACCTTC
CDR3 protein: CSVSGSAYGYTF

D gene: TRBD2
J gene: TRBJ2-7
clone size: NA
V gene: TRBV9
CDR3 DNA: TGTGCCAGCAGCGTAGGATGGGGCGGGAGGGCGGTCGAGCAGTACTTC
CDR3 protein: CASSVGWGGRAVEQYF

D gene: TRBD1
J gene: TRBJ2-7
clone size: NA
V gene: TRBV10-3
CDR3 DNA: TGTGCCATCAGTGAGAGACAGGGTGGGGAGCAGTACTTC
CDR3 protein: CAISERQGGEQYF

D gene: NA
J gene: TRBJ2-1
clone size: NA
V gene: TRBV11-3
CDR3 DNA: TGTGCCAGCAGCTTAGGTCGGGGGTGGGAGCAGTTCTTC
CDR3 protein: CASSLGRGWEQFF

D gene: TRBD2
J gene: TRBJ2-7
clone size: NA
V gene: TRBV4-2
CDR3 DNA: TGTGCCAGCAGCCAAGATACGGGAGGCTACGAGCAGTACTTC
CDR3 protein: CASSQDTGGYEQYF

D gene: NA
J gene: TRBJ1-1
clone size: NA
V gene: TRBV23-1
CDR3 DNA: TGCGCCAGCAGTCAGGTTGGCAGGGCGACTGAAGCTTTCTTT
CDR3 protein: CASSQVGRATEAFF

D gene: TRBD1
J gene: TRBJ2-1
clone size: NA
V gene: TRBV19
CDR3 DNA: TGTGCCAGTAGTATCACACAGGGGGCAGCCTACAATGAGCAGTTCTTC
CDR3 protein: CASSITQGAAYNEQFF

D gene: NA
J gene: TRBJ2-7
clone size: NA
V gene: TRBV2
CDR3 DNA: TGTGCCAGCAGTGAATTGGTGAGAGTCTCCGAGCAGTACTTC
CDR3 protein: CASSELVRVSEQYF

D gene: NA
J gene: TRBJ1-1
clone size: NA
V gene: TRBV28
CDR3 DNA: TGTGCCAGCAGTTTTACCGGGAACACTGAAGCTTTCTTT
CDR3 protein: CASSFTGNTEAFF

D gene: NA
J gene: TRBJ2-1
clone size: NA
V gene: TRBV18
CDR3 DNA: TGTGCCAGCTCACCTACCGGTGCCAGGAACGGGGGTGAGCAGTTCTTC
CDR3 protein: CASSPTGARNGGEQFF

D gene: TRBD1
J gene: TRBJ1-2
clone size: NA
V gene: TRBV27
CDR3 DNA: TGTGCCAGCAGCAACAGGGGTTCCTATGGCTACACCTTC
CDR3 protein: CASSNRGSYGYTF

D gene: TRBD1
J gene: TRBJ2-3
clone size: NA
V gene: TRBV6-1
CDR3 DNA: TGTGCCAGCAGTGAGGAGACAGGGAGCACAGATACGCAGTATTTT
CDR3 protein: CASSEETGSTDTQYF

D gene: NA
J gene: TRBJ1-4
clone size: NA
V gene: TRBV5-4
CDR3 DNA: TGTGCCAGCAGCTTGGACAGGGTGTCAGCTAATGAAAAACTGTTTTTT
CDR3 protein: CASSLDRVSANEKLFF

D gene: TRBD1
J gene: TRBJ1-1
clone size: NA
V gene: TRBV4-1
CDR3 DNA: TGCGCCAGCAGCCAAGTCGGACAGGGGGGGAGGACTGAAGCTTTCTTT
CDR3 protein: CASSQVGQGGRTEAFF

D gene: TRBD2
J gene: TRBJ2-5
clone size: NA
V gene: TRBV29-1
CDR3 DNA: TGCAGCGTTGGAATGAGGGCGGGAGGGCCTCCGGAGACCCAGTACTTC
CDR3 protein: CSVGMRAGGPPETQYF

D gene: TRBD2
J gene: TRBJ2-3
clone size: NA
V gene: TRBV19
CDR3 DNA: TGTGCCAGTAGTATTCTAGCGGGAGCTTCAGATACGCAGTATTTT
CDR3 protein: CASSILAGASDTQYF

D gene: NA
J gene: TRBJ1-2
clone size: NA
V gene: TRBV7-2
CDR3 DNA: TGTGCCAGCAGCTCGGACGGGGGCTATGGCTACACCTTC
CDR3 protein: CASSSDGGYGYTF

D gene: TRBD2
J gene: TRBJ2-1
clone size: NA
V gene: TRBV5-4
CDR3 DNA: TGTGCCAGCAGCTGGGCTAGCGGGACCACAGGCGGGCAGTTCTTC
CDR3 protein: CASSWASGTTGGQFF

D gene: NA
J gene: TRBJ1-1
clone size: NA
V gene: TRBV12-3/TRBV12-4
CDR3 DNA: TGTGCCAGCAGTTTGTTCGGAGCTTTCTTT
CDR3 protein: CASSLFGAFF

D gene: TRBD2
J gene: TRBJ2-1
clone size: NA
V gene: TRBV7-6
CDR3 DNA: TGTGCCAGCAGCTCCTCTCGCGGGAGCTACAATGAGCAGTTCTTC
CDR3 protein: CASSSSRGSYNEQFF

D gene: TRBD2
J gene: TRBJ2-1
clone size: NA
V gene: TRBV6-5
CDR3 DNA: TGTGCCAGCAGTCTCCGGACTAGCAAGCATGAGCAGTTCTTC
CDR3 protein: CASSLRTSKHEQFF

D gene: TRBD2
J gene: TRBJ2-1
clone size: once
V gene: TRBV7-2
CDR3 DNA: TGTGCCAGCAGCCAAATAGCGGGAGGATTCGCCGGCGAGCAGTTCTTC
CDR3 protein: CASSQIAGGFAGEQFF

D gene: TRBD1
J gene: TRBJ2-2
clone size: NA
V gene: TRBV19
CDR3 DNA: TGTGCCAGTAGTGCGGGACAGGGGCTATGGACCGGGGAGCTGTTTTTT
CDR3 protein: CASSAGQGLWTGELFF

D gene: NA
J gene: TRBJ1-2
clone size: once
V gene: TRBV2
CDR3 DNA: TGTGCCAGCAGTGAGGCGGAAGCCTTCTATGGCTACACCTTC
CDR3 protein: CASSEAEAFYGYTF

D gene: NA
J gene: TRBJ2-2
clone size: NA
V gene: TRBV7-2
CDR3 DNA: TGTGCCAGCAGCTTAGAGGGGCGCAACACCGGGGAGCTGTTTTTT
CDR3 protein: CASSLEGRNTGELFF

D gene: TRBD1
J gene: TRBJ1-1
clone size: NA
V gene: TRBV4-2
CDR3 DNA: TGTGCCAGCAGCCAAGACCCGGACAGGGTATTAGCTTTCTTT
CDR3 protein: CASSQDPDRVLAFF

D gene: NA
J gene: TRBJ1-5
clone size: once
V gene: TRBV6-5
CDR3 DNA: TGTGCCAGCAGTTTTGCAGTGAATAGCAATCAGCCCCAGCATTTT
CDR3 protein: CASSFAVNSNQPQHF